This entry lists 29 T cell receptor beta chains sequenced from one sample in a study of CD8 T cells in ankylosing spondylitis. Their antigen targets remain unknown. TCRdb re-derived calls from the 5' RACE reads in MiXCR, one entry per CDR3 protein. The sample holds about 420,000 distinct CDR3 sequences; around 22% are singletons and the top ten take approximately 16%. Study-wide results and limits: Made up of about eight highly homologous variants, a TCR beta motif appeared characteristic of ankylosing spondylitis blood.

The specimen was blood, either unsorted or a sorted T cell fraction (not recorded which). Receptors originate from a male donor with ankylosing spondylitis.

This chain joins TRBV12-3 or TRBV12-4 and TRBJ2-3; TRBD2 matches at 8 bases. The CDR3 spans 17 residues. J lost 1 base, V lost 6 bases, and 12 bases had no gene match. CDR3 in amino acids: CASSLTSTGGGTDTQYF. In nucleotides, the CDR3 is TGTGCCAGCAGCTTAACATCCACGGGGGGGGGCACAGATACGCAGTATTTT.

The chain links TRBV25-1 to TRBJ2-1; no firm D call. Trimming took off 1 base at V and 4 bases at J, with 8 bases between the two ends. The CDR3 runs 14 residues. Germline CDR1 and CDR2: MGHDK and SYGVNS. The CDR3 is CASSESPGYNEQFF. CDR3 sequence (DNA): TGTGCCAGCAGTGAATCACCTGGATACAATGAGCAGTTCTTC.

The table lists this clonotype with a count of one. The chain has TRBV2 and TRBJ1-2; 8 bases align to TRBD1. V trimming: 3 bases; J trimming: 8 bases; junction bases outside the gene matches: 8. The CDR3 contains 14 residues. Germline loops: CDR1 SNHLY, CDR2 FYNNEI. The CDR3 bases are TGTGCCAGCAGTGACAGGGGGCGCCTTGGCGGCTACACCTTC. Its protein is CASSDRGRLGGYTF.

V is TRBV2 and J is TRBJ1-5, with D unclear. Germline loops: CDR1 SNHLY, CDR2 FYNNEI. The CDR3 length is 13 residues. Trimming stripped 6 bases from V and 1 base from J, with 7 bases between. In nucleotides, the CDR3 is TGTGCCAGCAGGGAGGGAAGCAATCAGCCCCAGCATTTT. Its protein product is CASREGSNQPQHF.

This clonotype came up a few times. The chain employs TRBV12-3 or TRBV12-4 and TRBJ1-2; 8 bases map to TRBD1. V gave up 6 bases and J gave up 7 bases; unmatched junction bases: 4. The CDR3 is made up of 12 amino acids. CDR3 in amino acids: CASRADRGGYTF. CDR3 bases: TGTGCCAGCAGGGCAGACAGGGGTGGCTACACCTTC.

The V gene is TRBV11-2, the J gene TRBJ2-2; 9 nucleotides line up with TRBD1. CDR3 length: 15 residues. The junction had 7 bases not matched to a gene; V was cut back by 5 bases and J by 6 bases. Germline assignment: CDR1 SGHAT and CDR2 FQNNGV. The CDR3 loop reads CASSPGDRVAGELFF. DNA of the CDR3: TGTGCCAGCAGCCCAGGGGACAGGGTGGCCGGGGAGCTGTTTTTT. The full variable domain, rest sourced from reference TRBV11-2 and TRBJ2-2, is EAGVAQSPRYKIIEKRQSVAFWCNPISGHATLYWYQQILGQGPKLLIQFQNNGVVDDSQLPKDRFSAERLKGVDSTLKIQPAKLEDSAVYLCASSPGDRVAGELFFGEGSRLTVL.

The CDR3 here is CSARNPGPNTEAFF. CDR3 DNA sequence: TGCAGTGCTAGAAATCCCGGACCAAACACTGAAGCTTTCTTT. V is TRBV20-1 and J is TRBJ1-1; D uncertain. The CDR3 is 14 residues long. CDR1 and CDR2 (germline): DFQATT, SNEGSKA (reference sequence). Trimming took 2 bases from V and 2 from J, leaving 12 bases between them.

This clonotype appeared a few times. This chain joins TRBV2 and TRBJ2-5; 12 nucleotides line up with TRBD2. The CDR3 runs 14 residues. Unmatched junction bases numbered 5, after V lost 7 bases and J lost 5 bases. From germline, CDR1 is SNHLY and CDR2 FYNNEI. The CDR3 DNA follows: TGTGCCAGCATCCTAGCGGGAGGGCACGAGACCCAGTACTTC. Its protein product is CASILAGGHETQYF.

The chain recombines TRBV10-3 with TRBJ2-2; 7 nucleotides align to TRBD1. The germline CDR1 and CDR2 sequences are ENHRY and SYGVKD. This CDR3 has 17 amino acids. V lost 0 bases to trimming and J lost 3 bases; unmatched junction nucleotides: 7. CDR3 coding DNA: TGTGCCATCAGTGAGTCAGATAGGGGGCACGACACCGGGGAGCTGTTTTTT. It specifies CAISESDRGHDTGELFF.

This clonotype was detected a few times. This chain connects TRBV2 to TRBJ2-2, with 8 positions matching TRBD2. Unmatched junction bases numbered 2, after V lost 2 bases and J lost 3 bases. This CDR3 spans 15 amino acids. Germline V CDR1 and CDR2: SNHLY, FYNNEI. The CDR3 spells CASSESGSDTGELFF. CDR3 in DNA: TGTGCCAGCAGTGAAAGCGGGAGTGACACCGGGGAGCTGTTTTTT.

This clonotype has ten or more counts. This sequence joins TRBV28 and TRBJ1-3; no reliable D call. The CDR3 runs 12 residues. V was clipped by 2 bases and J by 2 bases, with 1 base between them. The germline CDR1 and CDR2 sequences are MDHEN and SYDVKM. The DNA of the CDR3 is TGTGCCAGCAGTTTAGCTGGAAACACCATATATTTT. Encoded protein: CASSLAGNTIYF. The whole variable domain, filled in from reference TRBV28 and TRBJ1-3, reads DVKVTQSSRYLVKRTGEKVFLECVQDMDHENMFWYRQDPGLGLRLIYFSYDVKMKEKGDIPEGYSVSREKKERFSLILESASTNQTSMYLCASSLAGNTIYFGEGSWLTVV.

This clonotype was detected many times. The chain links TRBV3-1 to TRBJ2-3, with 9 bases identical to TRBD2. The CDR3 sequence is 15 residues long. Germline lookup yields CDR1 LGHDT and CDR2 YNNKEL (reference sequence). V lost 5 bases, J lost 1 base, and 4 bases stayed unmatched. The CDR3 protein is CASSRIAGGTDTQYF. In DNA, the CDR3 is TGTGCCAGCAGCAGAATAGCGGGAGGCACAGATACGCAGTATTTT.

This clonotype was counted between two and nine times. The J gene is TRBJ2-7, the V gene TRBV21-1; TRBD1 was called by the table and not checked on the DNA. TRBV21-1 is termed a pseudogene. This CDR3 spans 18 amino acids. The CDR3 nucleotides read TGTGCCAGCAGCCTAGGACGGGGTCCAATCAGGAGCTCCTACGAGCAGTACTTC. Residues: CASSLGRGPIRSSYEQYF.

This clonotype was counted many times. V is TRBV29-1 and J is TRBJ2-2; D uncertain. The CDR3 spans 12 residues. Germline V gene sequence: CDR1 SQVTM, CDR2 ANQGSEA. Trimming took 4 bases from V and 0 from J, leaving 3 bases between them. The CDR3: CSVGPNTGELFF. The CDR3 DNA is TGCAGCGTTGGGCCGAACACCGGGGAGCTGTTTTTT.

This clonotype showed up just a few times. This sequence joins TRBV20-1 and TRBJ1-2; 7 bases are a match to TRBD1. CDR3 size: 13 residues. Germline CDR1 and CDR2: DFQATT and SNEGSKA (reference sequence). Trimming at V came to 3 bases and at J to 4 bases, leaving 5 bases not matched to a gene. CDR3 coding DNA: TGCAGTGCTAGCCGACAGGGAGGCTATGGCTACACCTTC. Its protein product is CSASRQGGYGYTF.

This clonotype was seen a handful of times. The chain recombines TRBV14 with TRBJ2-4; D not certain. The CDR3 spans 16 residues. From germline, CDR1 is SGHDN and CDR2 FVKESK. V dropped 2 bases and J dropped 0 bases, with 11 bases sitting between them. DNA for the CDR3: TGTGCCAGCAGCCAAACCCTCTTACTAGCCAAAAACATTCAGTACTTC. Its protein is CASSQTLLLAKNIQYF.

This clonotype was detected a few times. The chain uses TRBV4-3 and TRBJ2-7, with D tentatively TRBD1 (6 bases). The CDR3 has 15 amino acids. CDR1 and CDR2 (germline): LGHNA, YSLEER. V was cut by 4 bases and J by 5 bases, with 18 bases left in between. The CDR3 bases are TGCGCCAGCAGCCCTACGACCGGACAGATTAACGAGCAGTACTTC. Protein: CASSPTTGQINEQYF.

This sequence joins TRBV28 and TRBJ2-2; no clear D gene. This CDR3 has 13 residues. Per germline, CDR1 MDHEN and CDR2 SYDVKM. V shed 5 bases and J shed 8 bases, with 12 bases lying between them. The CDR3 region is CASSPLARGELFF. The DNA of the CDR3 is TGTGCCAGCAGTCCATTAGCTCGAGGGGAGCTGTTTTTT.

The chain employs TRBV29-1 and TRBJ2-3, with 11 bases matching TRBD1. The length of the CDR3 is 15 residues. Trimming removed 3 bases from V and 3 bases from J; junction bases left unmatched: 5. Per germline, CDR1 SQVTM and CDR2 ANQGSEA. CDR3 sequence reads: CSVELGTGGTDTQYF. The CDR3 DNA sequence: TGCAGCGTTGAGCTCGGGACAGGGGGGACAGATACGCAGTATTTT.

This clonotype was detected a few times. V is TRBV12-3 or TRBV12-4 and J is TRBJ1-5; no clear D gene. V gave up 3 bases and J gave up 0 bases, with 12 bases separating them. The CDR3 has 16 residues. The CDR3 nucleotides are TGTGCCAGCAGTTTCGGATGGGGTAGTAGCAATCAGCCCCAGCATTTT. Translated, it gives CASSFGWGSSNQPQHF.

The DNA of the CDR3 is TGCGCCAGCAGCGGAGCTAGCGGGGTAACCTCCTACGAGCAGTACTTC. Amino acid sequence: CASSGASGVTSYEQYF. This sequence joins TRBV5-1 and TRBJ2-7; 9 bases align to TRBD2. V trimming: 4 bases; J trimming: 0 bases; junction bases outside the gene matches: 8. The CDR3 spans 16 residues. The V gene's germline CDR1 is SGHRS and CDR2 YFSETQ.

The chain is built from TRBV12-3 or TRBV12-4 and TRBJ2-6, with D maybe TRBD2 (6 bases). The CDR3 loop spans 16 amino acids. Trimming took off 6 bases at V and 2 bases at J, with 14 bases between the two ends. CDR3 sequence: CASSPDGGAGANVLTF. The CDR3, as DNA: TGTGCCAGCAGCCCGGACGGGGGAGCTGGGGCCAACGTCCTGACTTTC.

This clonotype was seen only a few times. CDR3: CAWRGLGGGTEAFF. Here the CDR3 DNA reads TGTGCCTGGAGGGGTCTGGGGGGCGGCACTGAAGCTTTCTTT. The gene calls are TRBV30 and TRBJ1-1; possible D gene TRBD1, 6 bases. Germline CDR1 and CDR2: GTSNPN and SVGIG (reference sequence). Trimming stripped 3 bases from V and 4 bases from J, with 15 bases between. This CDR3 contains 14 residues.

This clonotype was seen a handful of times. V usage is TRBV28 and J usage is TRBJ2-7; maybe TRBD1 (8 bases). This CDR3 has 12 residues. Trimming stripped 10 bases from V and 2 bases from J, with 12 bases between. Germline V gives CDR1 MDHEN, CDR2 SYDVKM. CDR3: CATGGQAYEQYF. CDR3 DNA: TGTGCCACGGGGGGACAGGCCTACGAGCAGTACTTC.

The genes are TRBV9 and TRBJ2-7, with D uncertain. V was clipped by 3 bases and J by 2 bases, with 12 bases between them. The CDR3 is made up of 14 amino acids. Per germline, CDR1 SGDLS and CDR2 YYNGEE. The CDR3 nucleotides are TGTGCCAGCAGCGAACTGGCGCTCACCTACGAGCAGTACTTC. Protein sequence: CASSELALTYEQYF. The full variable domain, its missing parts supplied by reference TRBV9 and TRBJ2-7, is DSGVTQTPKHLITATGQRVTLRCSPRSGDLSVYWYQQSLDQGLQFLIQYYNGEERAKGNILERFSAQQFPDLHSELNLSSLELGDSALYFCASSELALTYEQYFGPGTRLTVT.

The sample holds one count of this clonotype. The chain is built from TRBV29-1 and TRBJ1-2, with D hard to call. The CDR3 length is 14 residues. Germline V lookup: CDR1 SQVTM, CDR2 ANQGSEA. Between the trimmed V and J ends, which lost 0 bases and 7 bases, there was a span of 15 bases. CDR3 residues: CSVEDRAGLGGYTF. The CDR3 nucleotides read TGCAGCGTTGAAGATAGGGCAGGACTGGGTGGCTACACCTTC. Supplemented by reference TRBV29-1 and TRBJ1-2, the full variable domain reads SAVISQKPSRDICQRGTSLTIQCQVDSQVTMMFWYRQQPGQSLTLIATANQGSEATYESGFVIDKFPISRPNLTFSTLTVSNMSPEDSSIYLCSVEDRAGLGGYTFGSGTRLTVV.

The chain is built from TRBV28 and TRBJ1-5; D gene unclear. CDR3 length: 15 amino acids. Trimming shortened V by 7 bases and J by 5 bases, and 18 bases separated the two germline ends. Germline V gene lookup returns CDR1 MDHEN and CDR2 SYDVKM. CDR3 in amino acids: CASTPRWLRDQPQHF. Here the CDR3 DNA reads TGTGCCAGCACCCCGAGGTGGCTTCGGGATCAGCCCCAGCATTTT.

This clonotype has more than one count but fewer than ten. V and J are TRBV28 and TRBJ1-1; TRBD1 agrees at 7 bases. V gave up 3 bases and J gave up 0 bases; unmatched junction bases: 4. CDR3 size: 15 residues. CDR1 and CDR2 (germline): MDHEN, SYDVKM. CDR3 sequence: CASSFTGVLNTEAFF. Written as DNA, the CDR3 is TGTGCCAGCAGTTTTACAGGGGTACTGAACACTGAAGCTTTCTTT.

V usage is TRBV3-1 and J usage is TRBJ1-4, with D tentatively TRBD1 (5 bases). The CDR3 loop spans 14 amino acids. CDR1 is LGHDT, CDR2 YNNKEL, per germline (reference sequence). Trimming took 4 bases from V and 10 from J, leaving 16 bases between them. CDR3 nucleotide sequence: TGTGCCAGCAGCCGTGGACACGGAGTTGGAAAACTGTTTTTT. It yields the protein CASSRGHGVGKLFF.